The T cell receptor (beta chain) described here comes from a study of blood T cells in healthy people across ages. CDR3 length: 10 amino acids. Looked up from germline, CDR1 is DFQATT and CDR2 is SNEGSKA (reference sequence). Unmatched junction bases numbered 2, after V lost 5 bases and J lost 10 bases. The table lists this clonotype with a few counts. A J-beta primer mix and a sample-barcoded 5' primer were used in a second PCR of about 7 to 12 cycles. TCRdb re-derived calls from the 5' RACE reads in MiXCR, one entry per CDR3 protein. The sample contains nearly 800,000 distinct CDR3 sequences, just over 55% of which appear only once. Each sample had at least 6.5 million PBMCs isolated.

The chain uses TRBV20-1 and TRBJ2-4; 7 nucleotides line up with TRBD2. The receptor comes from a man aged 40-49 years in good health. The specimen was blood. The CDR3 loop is CSAPRGIQYF. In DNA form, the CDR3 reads TGCAGTGCTCCGCGGGGGATTCAGTACTTC.